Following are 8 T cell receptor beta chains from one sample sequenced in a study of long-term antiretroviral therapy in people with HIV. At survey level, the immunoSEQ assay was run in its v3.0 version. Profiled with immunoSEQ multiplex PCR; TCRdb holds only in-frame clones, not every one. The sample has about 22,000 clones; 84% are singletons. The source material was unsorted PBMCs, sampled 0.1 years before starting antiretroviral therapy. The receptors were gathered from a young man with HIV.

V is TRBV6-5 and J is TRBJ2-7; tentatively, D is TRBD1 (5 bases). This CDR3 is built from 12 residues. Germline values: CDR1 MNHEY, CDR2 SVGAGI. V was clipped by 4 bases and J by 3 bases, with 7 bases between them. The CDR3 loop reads CASSFDSYEQYF. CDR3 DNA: TGTGCCAGCAGTTTCGACAGCTACGAGCAGTACTTC.

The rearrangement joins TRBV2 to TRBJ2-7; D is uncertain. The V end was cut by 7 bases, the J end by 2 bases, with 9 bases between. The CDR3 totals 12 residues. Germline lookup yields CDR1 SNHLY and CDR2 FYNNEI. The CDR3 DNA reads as TGTGCCAGCAACGACGGGCCCTACGAGCAGTACTTC. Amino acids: CASNDGPYEQYF.

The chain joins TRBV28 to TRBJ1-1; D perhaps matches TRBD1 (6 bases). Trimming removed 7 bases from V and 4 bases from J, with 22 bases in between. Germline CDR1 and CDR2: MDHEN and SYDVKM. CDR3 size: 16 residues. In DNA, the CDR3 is TGTGCCAGCACCGGACAGAGGGTTCGTATTGGCACTGAAGCTTTCTTT. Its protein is CASTGQRVRIGTEAFF.

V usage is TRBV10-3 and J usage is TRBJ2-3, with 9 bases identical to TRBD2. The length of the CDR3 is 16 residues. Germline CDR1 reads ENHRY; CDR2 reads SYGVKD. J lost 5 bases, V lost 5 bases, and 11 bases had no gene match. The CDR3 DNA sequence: TGTGCCATCAGTCCCGGACTAGCGTCATTGGGAGATACGCAGTATTTT. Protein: CAISPGLASLGDTQYF.

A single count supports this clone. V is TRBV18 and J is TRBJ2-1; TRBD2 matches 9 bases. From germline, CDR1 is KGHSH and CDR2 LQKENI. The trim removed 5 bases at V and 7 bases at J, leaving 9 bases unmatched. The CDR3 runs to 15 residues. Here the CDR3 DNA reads TGTGCCAGCTCAGAGAAGGGACTAGCAAGGAATGAGCAGTTCTTC. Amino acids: CASSEKGLARNEQFF.

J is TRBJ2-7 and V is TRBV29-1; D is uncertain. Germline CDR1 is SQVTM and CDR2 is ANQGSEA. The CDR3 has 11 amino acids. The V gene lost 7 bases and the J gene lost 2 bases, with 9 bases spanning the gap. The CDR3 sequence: CSALETYEQYF. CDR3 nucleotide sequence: TGCAGCGCTTTAGAAACCTACGAGCAGTACTTC.

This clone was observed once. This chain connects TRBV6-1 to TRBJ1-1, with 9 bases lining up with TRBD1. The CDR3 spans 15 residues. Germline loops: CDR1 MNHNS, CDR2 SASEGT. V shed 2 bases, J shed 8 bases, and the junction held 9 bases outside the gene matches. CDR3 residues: CASSEIGQGLGEAFF. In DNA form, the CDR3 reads TGTGCCAGCAGTGAAATCGGACAGGGGCTTGGGGAAGCTTTCTTT.

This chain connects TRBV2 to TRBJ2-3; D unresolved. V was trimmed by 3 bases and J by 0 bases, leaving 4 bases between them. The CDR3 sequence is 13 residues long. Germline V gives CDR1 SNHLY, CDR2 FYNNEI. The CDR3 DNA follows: TGTGCCAGCAGTGATACTAGCACAGATACGCAGTATTTT. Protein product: CASSDTSTDTQYF.